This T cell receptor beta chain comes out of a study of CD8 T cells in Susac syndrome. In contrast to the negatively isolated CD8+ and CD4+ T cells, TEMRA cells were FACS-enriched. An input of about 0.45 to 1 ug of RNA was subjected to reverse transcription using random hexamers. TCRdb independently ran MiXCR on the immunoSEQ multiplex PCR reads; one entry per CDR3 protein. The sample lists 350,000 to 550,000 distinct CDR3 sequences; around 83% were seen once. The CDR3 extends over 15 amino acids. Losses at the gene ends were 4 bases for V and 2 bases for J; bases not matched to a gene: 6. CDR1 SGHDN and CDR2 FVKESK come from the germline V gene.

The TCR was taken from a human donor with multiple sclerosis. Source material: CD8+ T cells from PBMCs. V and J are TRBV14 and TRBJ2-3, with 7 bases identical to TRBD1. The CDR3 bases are TGTGCCAGCAGCCGACGGGACAGTACCACAGATACGCAGTATTTT. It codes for CASSRRDSTTDTQYF.